This record concerns one TCR beta chain sequence. In the authors' workflow: Amplification of reference gene primers provided the estimated nucleated cell counts. The protocol was immunoSEQ multiplex PCR, while the TCRdb copy is restricted to in-frame clones and leaves out a portion. V, J and clone size reflect that table, while D and trimming were determined from the DNA. The sample carries approximately 210,000 clones, nearly 90% recorded once. The sample comes from a study of blood T cell repertoires in COVID-19. The wider study: PBMCs, B-cell-depleted T cells, or T cells were the source of the cDNA or gDNA that made up the material.

Sample: peripheral blood. The receptor was isolated from a woman in her thirties or forties who had recovered from COVID-19.

Written as DNA, the CDR3 is TGTGCCAGCAGCGCCCGGACAGGGGGCCAGCCCCAGCATTTT. It yields the protein CASSARTGGQPQHF. The chain employs TRBV7-2 and TRBJ1-5; 11 bases agree with TRBD1. Germline CDR1 and CDR2: SGHTA and FQGNSA. This CDR3 has 14 amino acids. V was clipped by 5 bases and J by 7 bases; unmatched bases: 4.